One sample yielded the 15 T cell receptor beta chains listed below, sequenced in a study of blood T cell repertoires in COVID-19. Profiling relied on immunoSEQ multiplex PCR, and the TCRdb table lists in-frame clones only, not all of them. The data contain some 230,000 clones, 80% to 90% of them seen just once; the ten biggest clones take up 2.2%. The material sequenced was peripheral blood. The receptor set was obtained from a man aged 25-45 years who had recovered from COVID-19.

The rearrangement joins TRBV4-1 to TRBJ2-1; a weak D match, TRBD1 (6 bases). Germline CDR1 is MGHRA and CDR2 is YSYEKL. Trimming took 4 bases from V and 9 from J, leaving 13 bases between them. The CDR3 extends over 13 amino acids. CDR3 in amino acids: CASSPSRGGEQFF. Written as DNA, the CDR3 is TGCGCCAGCAGCCCCTCCAGGGGTGGTGAGCAGTTCTTC.

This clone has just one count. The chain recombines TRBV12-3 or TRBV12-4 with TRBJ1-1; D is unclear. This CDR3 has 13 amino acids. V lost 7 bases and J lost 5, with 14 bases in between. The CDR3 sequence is CASTEAVWTEAFF. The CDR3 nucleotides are TGTGCCAGCACCGAGGCCGTTTGGACTGAAGCTTTCTTT.

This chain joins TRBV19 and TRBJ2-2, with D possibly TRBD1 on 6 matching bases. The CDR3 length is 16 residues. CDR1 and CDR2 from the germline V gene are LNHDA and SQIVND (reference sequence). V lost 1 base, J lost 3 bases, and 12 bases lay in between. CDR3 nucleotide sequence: TGTGCCAGTAGTATAGGCCGGGACACCTACACCGGGGAGCTGTTTTTT. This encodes CASSIGRDTYTGELFF.

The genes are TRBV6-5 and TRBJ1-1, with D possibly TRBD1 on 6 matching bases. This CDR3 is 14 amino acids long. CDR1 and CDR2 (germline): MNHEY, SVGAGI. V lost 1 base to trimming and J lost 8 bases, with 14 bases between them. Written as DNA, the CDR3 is TGTGCCAGCAGTTACTTCACAGGGAAAGAAGAAGCTTTCTTT. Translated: CASSYFTGKEEAFF.

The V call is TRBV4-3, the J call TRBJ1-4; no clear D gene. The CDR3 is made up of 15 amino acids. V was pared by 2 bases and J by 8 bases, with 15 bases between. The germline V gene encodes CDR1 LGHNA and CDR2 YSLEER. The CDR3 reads CASSQYRLGSEKLFF. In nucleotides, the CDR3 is TGCGCCAGCAGCCAATATCGCCTGGGTAGCGAAAAACTGTTTTTT.

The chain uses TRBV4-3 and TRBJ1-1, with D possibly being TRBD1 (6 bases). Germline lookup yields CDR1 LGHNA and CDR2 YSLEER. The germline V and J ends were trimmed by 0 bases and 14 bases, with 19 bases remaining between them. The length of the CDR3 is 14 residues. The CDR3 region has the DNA TGCGCCAGCAGCCAAGATTTGGTGGGGGCTACGTTCTTCTTT. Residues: CASSQDLVGATFFF.

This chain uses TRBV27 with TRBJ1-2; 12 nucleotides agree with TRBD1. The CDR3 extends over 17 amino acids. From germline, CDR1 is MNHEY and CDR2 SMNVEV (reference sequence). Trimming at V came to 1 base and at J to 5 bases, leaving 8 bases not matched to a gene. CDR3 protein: CASSLYGTGGVWYGYTF. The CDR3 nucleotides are TGTGCCAGCAGTTTATATGGGACAGGGGGCGTTTGGTATGGCTACACCTTC.

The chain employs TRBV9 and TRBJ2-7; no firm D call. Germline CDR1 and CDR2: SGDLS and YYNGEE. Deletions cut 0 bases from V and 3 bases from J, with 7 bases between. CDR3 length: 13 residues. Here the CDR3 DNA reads TGTGCCAGCAGCGTAGGGCGGAACTACGAGCAGTACTTC. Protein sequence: CASSVGRNYEQYF.

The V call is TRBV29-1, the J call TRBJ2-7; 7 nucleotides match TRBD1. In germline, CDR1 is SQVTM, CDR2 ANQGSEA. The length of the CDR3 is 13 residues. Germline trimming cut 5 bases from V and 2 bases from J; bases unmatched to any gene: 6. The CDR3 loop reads CSVLLQGAYEQYF. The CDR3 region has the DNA TGCAGCGTTCTCCTGCAGGGGGCCTACGAGCAGTACTTC.

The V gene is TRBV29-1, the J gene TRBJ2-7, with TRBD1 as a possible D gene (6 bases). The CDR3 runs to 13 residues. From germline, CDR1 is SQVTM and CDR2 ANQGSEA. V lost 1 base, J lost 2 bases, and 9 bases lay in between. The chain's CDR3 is CSVEGTGTYEQYF. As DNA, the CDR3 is TGCAGCGTTGAAGGTACAGGGACCTACGAGCAGTACTTC.

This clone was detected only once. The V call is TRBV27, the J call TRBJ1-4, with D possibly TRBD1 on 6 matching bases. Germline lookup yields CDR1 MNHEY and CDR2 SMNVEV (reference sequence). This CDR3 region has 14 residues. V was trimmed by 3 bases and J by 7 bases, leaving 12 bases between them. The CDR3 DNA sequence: TGTGCCAGCAGTTTCGGGGGGGCGCTTGAAAAACTGTTTTTT. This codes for CASSFGGALEKLFF.

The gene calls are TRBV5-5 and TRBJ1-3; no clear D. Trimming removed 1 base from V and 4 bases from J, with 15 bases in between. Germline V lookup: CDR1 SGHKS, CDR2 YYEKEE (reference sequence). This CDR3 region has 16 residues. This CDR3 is CASSLNWGETGNTIYF. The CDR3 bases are TGTGCCAGCAGCTTGAATTGGGGAGAAACCGGAAACACCATATATTTT. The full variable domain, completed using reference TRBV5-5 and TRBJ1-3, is DAGVTQSPTHLIKTRGQQVTLRCSPISGHKSVSWYQQVLGQGPQFIFQYYEKEERGRGNFPDRFSARQFPNYSSELNVNALLLGDSALYLCASSLNWGETGNTIYFGEGSWLTVV.

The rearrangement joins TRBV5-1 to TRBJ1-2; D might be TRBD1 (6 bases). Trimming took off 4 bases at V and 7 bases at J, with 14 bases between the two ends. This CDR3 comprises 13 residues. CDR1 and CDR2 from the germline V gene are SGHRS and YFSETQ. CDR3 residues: CASSPMAGAGYTF. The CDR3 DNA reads TGCGCCAGCAGCCCGATGGCGGGGGCTGGCTACACCTTC. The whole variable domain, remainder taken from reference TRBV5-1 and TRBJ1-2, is KAGVTQTPRYLIKTRGQQVTLSCSPISGHRSVSWYQQTPGQGLQFLFEYFSETQRNKGNFPGRFSGRQFSNSRSEMNVSTLELGDSALYLCASSPMAGAGYTFGSGTRLTVV.

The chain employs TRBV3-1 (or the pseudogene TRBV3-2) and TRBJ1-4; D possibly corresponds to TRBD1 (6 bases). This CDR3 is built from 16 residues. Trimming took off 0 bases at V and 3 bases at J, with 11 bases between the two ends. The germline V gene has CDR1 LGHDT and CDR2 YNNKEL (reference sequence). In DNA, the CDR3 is TGTGCCAGCAGCCAAGATATGGGGGCGGCTAATGAAAAACTGTTTTTT. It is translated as CASSQDMGAANEKLFF.

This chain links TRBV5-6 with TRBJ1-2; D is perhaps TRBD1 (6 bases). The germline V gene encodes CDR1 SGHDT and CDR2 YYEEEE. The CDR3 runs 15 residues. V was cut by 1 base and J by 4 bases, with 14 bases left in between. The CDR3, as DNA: TGTGCCAGCAGCTTGCCCGACAGGAACCTCTATGGCTACACCTTC. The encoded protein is CASSLPDRNLYGYTF.